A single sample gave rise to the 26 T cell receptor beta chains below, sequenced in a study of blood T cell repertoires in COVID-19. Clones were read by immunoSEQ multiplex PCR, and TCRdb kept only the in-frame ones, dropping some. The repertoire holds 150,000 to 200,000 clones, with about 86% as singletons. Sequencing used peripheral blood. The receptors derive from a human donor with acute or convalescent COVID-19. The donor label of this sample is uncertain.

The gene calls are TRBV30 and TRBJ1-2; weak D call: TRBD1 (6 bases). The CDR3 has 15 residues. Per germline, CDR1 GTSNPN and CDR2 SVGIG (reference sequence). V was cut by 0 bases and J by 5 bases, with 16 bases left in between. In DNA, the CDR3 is TGTGCCTGGAGTGTCGCAGGGGCAGTTATTTATGGCTACACCTTC. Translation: CAWSVAGAVIYGYTF.

The CDR3 loop reads CASSLGLSGNTIYF. The CDR3 coding sequence is TGCGCCAGCAGCTTGGGTCTATCTGGAAACACCATATATTTT. The chain has TRBV5-1 and TRBJ1-3; unclear D gene. The CDR3 runs 14 residues. Trimming stripped 0 bases from V and 1 base from J, with 5 bases between. Germline V gives CDR1 SGHRS, CDR2 YFSETQ.

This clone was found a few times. CDR3 sequence (DNA): TGTGCCAGCAGTGAACAGTCCAGGGGCTTGTATGGCTACACCTTC. The encoded protein is CASSEQSRGLYGYTF. This rearrangement joins TRBV2 to TRBJ1-2, with D perhaps TRBD1 (6 bases). Germline assignment: CDR1 SNHLY and CDR2 FYNNEI. Trimming shortened V by 2 bases and J by 5 bases, and 15 bases separated the two germline ends. This CDR3 contains 15 residues. Supplemented by reference TRBV2 and TRBJ1-2, the full variable domain reads EPEVTQTPSHQVTQMGQEVILRCVPISNHLYFYWYRQILGQKVEFLVSFYNNEISEKSEIFDDQFSVERPDGSNFTLKIRSTKLEDSAMYFCASSEQSRGLYGYTFGSGTRLTVV.

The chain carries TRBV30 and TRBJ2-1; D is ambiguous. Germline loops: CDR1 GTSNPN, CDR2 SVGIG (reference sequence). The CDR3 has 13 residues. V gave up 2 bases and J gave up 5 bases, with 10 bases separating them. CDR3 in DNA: TGTGCCTGGAGTCCGGCTACAGACAATGAGCAGTTCTTC. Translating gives CAWSPATDNEQFF.

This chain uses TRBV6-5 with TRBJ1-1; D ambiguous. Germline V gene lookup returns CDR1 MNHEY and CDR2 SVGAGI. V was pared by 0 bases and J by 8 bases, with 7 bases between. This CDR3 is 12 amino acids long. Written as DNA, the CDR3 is TGTGCCAGCAGTTACTCCGGTCGAGAAGCTTTCTTT. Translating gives CASSYSGREAFF.

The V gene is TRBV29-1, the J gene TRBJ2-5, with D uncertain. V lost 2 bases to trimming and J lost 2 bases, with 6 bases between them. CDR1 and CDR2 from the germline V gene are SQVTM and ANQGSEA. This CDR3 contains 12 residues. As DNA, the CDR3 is TGCAGCGTTGAACAGGTACAAGAGACCCAGTACTTC. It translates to CSVEQVQETQYF.

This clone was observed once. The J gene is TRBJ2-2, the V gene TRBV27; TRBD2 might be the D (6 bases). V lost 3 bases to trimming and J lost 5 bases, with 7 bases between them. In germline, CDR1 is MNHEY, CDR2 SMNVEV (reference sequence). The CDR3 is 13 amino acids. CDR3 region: CASSFGGTGELFF. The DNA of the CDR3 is TGTGCCAGCAGTTTTGGGGGGACCGGGGAGCTGTTTTTT.

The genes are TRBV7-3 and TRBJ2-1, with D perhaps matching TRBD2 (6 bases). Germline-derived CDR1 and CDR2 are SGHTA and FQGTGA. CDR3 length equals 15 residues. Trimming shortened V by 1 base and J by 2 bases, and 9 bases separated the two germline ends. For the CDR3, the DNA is TGTGCCAGCAGCTTAAACGGGAGCCCCTACAATGAGCAGTTCTTC. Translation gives CASSLNGSPYNEQFF.

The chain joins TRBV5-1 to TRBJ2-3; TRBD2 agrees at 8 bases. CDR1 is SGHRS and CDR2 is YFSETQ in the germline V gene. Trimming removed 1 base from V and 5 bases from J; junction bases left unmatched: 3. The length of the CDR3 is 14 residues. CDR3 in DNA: TGCGCCAGCAGCTTGTCGGGGGGGAGAGATACGCAGTATTTT. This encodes CASSLSGGRDTQYF.

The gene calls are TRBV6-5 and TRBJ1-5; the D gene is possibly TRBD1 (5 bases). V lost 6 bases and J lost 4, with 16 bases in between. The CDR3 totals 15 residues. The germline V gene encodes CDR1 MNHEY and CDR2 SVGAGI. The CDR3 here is CASRGRPNTNQPQHF. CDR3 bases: TGTGCCAGCAGGGGGCGTCCTAATACTAATCAGCCCCAGCATTTT.

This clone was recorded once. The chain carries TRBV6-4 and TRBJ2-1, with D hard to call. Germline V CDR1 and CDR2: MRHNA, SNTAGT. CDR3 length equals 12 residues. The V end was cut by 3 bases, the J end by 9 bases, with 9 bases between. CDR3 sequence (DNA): TGTGCCAGCAGTGAAGGCCGAGGTGAGCAGTTCTTC. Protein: CASSEGRGEQFF.

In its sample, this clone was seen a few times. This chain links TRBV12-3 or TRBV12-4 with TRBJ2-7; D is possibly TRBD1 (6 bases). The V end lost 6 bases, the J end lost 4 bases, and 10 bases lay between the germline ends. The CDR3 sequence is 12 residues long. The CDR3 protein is CASRGRGYEQYF. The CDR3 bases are TGTGCCAGCAGGGGAAGGGGGTACGAGCAGTACTTC.

In DNA, the CDR3 is TGTGCCAGCAGTTTAGAGGGGGCGGTAAATTCACCCCTCCACTTT. Protein: CASSLEGAVNSPLHF. This chain uses TRBV27 with TRBJ1-6, with 7 nucleotides matching TRBD1. J was trimmed by 7 bases and V by 2 bases; bases with no gene match: 5. Germline V gives CDR1 MNHEY, CDR2 SMNVEV (reference sequence). The CDR3 totals 15 residues.

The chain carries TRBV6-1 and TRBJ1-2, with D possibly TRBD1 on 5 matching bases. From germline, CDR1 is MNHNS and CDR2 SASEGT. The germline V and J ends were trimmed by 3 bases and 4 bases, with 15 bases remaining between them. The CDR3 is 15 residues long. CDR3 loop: CASSEGFLGPYGYTF. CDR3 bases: TGTGCCAGCAGTGAGGGTTTCTTGGGGCCCTATGGCTACACCTTC.

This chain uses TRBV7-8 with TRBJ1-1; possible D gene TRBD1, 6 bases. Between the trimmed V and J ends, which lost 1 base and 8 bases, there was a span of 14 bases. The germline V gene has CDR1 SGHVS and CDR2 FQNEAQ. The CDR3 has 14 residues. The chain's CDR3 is CASSLVYRAGEAFF. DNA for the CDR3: TGTGCCAGCAGCTTAGTGTACAGGGCAGGGGAAGCTTTCTTT.

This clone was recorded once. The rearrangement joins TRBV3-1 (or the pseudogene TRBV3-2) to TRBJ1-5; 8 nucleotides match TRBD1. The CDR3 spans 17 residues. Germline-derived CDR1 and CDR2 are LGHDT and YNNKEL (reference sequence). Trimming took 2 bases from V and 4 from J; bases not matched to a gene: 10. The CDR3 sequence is CASSQPLDRVGNQPQHF. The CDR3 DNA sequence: TGTGCCAGCAGCCAACCCCTGGACAGGGTAGGTAATCAGCCCCAGCATTTT.

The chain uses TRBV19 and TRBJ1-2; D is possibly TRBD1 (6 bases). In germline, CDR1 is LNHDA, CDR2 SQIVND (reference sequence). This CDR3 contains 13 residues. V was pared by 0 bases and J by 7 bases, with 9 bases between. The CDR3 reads CASSIEGARGYTF. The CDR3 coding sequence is TGTGCCAGTAGTATAGAGGGGGCGCGTGGCTACACCTTC.

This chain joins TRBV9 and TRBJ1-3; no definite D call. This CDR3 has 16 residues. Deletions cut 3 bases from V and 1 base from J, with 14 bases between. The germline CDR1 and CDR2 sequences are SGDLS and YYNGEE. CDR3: CASSGARRPSGNTIYF. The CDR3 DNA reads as TGTGCCAGCAGCGGGGCCAGGCGACCGTCTGGAAACACCATATATTTT.

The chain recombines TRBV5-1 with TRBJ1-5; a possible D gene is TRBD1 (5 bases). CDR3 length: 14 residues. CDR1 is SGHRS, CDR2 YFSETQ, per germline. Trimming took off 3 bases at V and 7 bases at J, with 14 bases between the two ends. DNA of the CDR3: TGCGCCAGCAGCTCTGACGGGGGGACCCAGCCCCAGCATTTT. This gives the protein CASSSDGGTQPQHF.

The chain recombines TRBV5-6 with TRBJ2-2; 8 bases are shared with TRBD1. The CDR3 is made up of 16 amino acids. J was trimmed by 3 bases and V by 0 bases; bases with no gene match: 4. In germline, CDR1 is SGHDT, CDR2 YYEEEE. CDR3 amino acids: CASSLDRGVDTGELFF. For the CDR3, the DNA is TGTGCCAGCAGCTTGGACAGGGGGGTTGACACCGGGGAGCTGTTTTTT.

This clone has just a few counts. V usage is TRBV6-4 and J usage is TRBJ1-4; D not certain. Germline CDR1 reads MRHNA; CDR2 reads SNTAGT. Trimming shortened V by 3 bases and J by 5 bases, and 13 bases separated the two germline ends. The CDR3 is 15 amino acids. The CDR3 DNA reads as TGTGCCAGCAGTGAAAAGGGAGAGCCGAATGAAAAACTGTTTTTT. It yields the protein CASSEKGEPNEKLFF.

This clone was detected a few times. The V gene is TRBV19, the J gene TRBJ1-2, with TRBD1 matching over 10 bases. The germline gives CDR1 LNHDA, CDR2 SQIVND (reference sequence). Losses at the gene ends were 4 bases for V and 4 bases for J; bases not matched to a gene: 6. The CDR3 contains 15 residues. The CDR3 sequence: CASSRQGAESYGYTF. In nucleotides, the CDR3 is TGTGCCAGTAGTAGACAGGGGGCTGAAAGCTATGGCTACACCTTC. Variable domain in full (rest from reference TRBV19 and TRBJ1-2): DGGITQSPKYLFRKEGQNVTLSCEQNLNHDAMYWYRQDPGQGLRLIYYSQIVNDFQKGDIAEGYSVSREKKESFPLTVTSAQKNPTAFYLCASSRQGAESYGYTFGSGTRLTVV.

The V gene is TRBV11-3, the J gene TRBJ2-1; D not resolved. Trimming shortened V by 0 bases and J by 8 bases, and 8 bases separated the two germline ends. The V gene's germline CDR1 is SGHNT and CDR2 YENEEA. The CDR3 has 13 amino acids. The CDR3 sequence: CASSLESSHEQFF. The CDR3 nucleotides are TGTGCCAGCAGCTTAGAAAGCTCGCATGAGCAGTTCTTC.

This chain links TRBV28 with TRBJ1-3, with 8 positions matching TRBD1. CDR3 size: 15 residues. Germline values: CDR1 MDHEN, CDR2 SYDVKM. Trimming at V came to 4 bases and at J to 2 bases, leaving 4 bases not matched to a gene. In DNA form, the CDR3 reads TGTGCCAGCAGTTCAACGACAGGGGCTGGAAACACCATATATTTT. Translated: CASSSTTGAGNTIYF.

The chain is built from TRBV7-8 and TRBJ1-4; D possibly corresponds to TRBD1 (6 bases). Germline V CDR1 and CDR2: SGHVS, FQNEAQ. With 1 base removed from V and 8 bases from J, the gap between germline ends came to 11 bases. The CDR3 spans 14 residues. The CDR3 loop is CASSLGGQEEKLFF. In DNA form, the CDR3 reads TGTGCCAGCAGCTTAGGGGGGCAGGAAGAAAAACTGTTTTTT.

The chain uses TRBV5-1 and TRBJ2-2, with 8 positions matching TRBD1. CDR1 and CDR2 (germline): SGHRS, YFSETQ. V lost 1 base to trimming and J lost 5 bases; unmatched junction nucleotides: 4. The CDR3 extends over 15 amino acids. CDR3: CASSLRQGATGELFF. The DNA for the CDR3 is TGCGCCAGCAGCTTGAGGCAGGGGGCAACCGGGGAGCTGTTTTTT.